These 11 T cell receptor beta chains came from one sample sequenced in a study of regulatory T cells in long-lasting Graves disease. Time point defined: newly diagnosed GD, antithyroid drugs for less than 3 months. Isolated PBMC RNA provided the starting material for the TCR library. Relying on iRepertoire HTBI primers and Arm-PCR of CDR3 regions, the team built TCR beta libraries. TCRdb called the multiplex PCR reads again in MiXCR, with one record for every CDR3 protein. The sample holds around 250,000 distinct CDR3 sequences; 18% are singletons and the top ten take less than 15%. These same data were also listed under a study on T cells in Graves' hyperthyroidism and ophthalmopathy.

The sample was peripheral blood mononuclear cells (PBMCs), taken at new diagnosis, from a patient treated with antithyroid drugs. The receptors derive from a woman in her thirties with Graves disease.

This clonotype occurred many times. The gene calls are TRBV2 and TRBJ2-1; TRBD2 might be the D (6 bases). CDR1 SNHLY and CDR2 FYNNEI come from the germline V gene. The germline V and J ends were trimmed by 6 bases and 0 bases, with 18 bases remaining between them. The CDR3 runs 17 residues. CDR3 sequence: CASRYLAVPSSYNEQFF. CDR3 in DNA: TGTGCCAGCAGATATTTAGCGGTCCCGAGCTCCTACAATGAGCAGTTCTTC.

This clonotype was seen repeatedly, ten times or more. J is TRBJ2-3 and V is TRBV18; maybe TRBD1 (6 bases). CDR3 size: 14 residues. CDR1 and CDR2 (germline): KGHSH, LQKENI. Trimming took 2 bases from V and 0 from J, leaving 6 bases between them. The CDR3 spells CASSPDRSTDTQYF. The CDR3 DNA follows: TGTGCCAGCTCACCAGACAGGAGCACAGATACGCAGTATTTT.

In its sample, this clonotype was seen many times. The gene calls are TRBV6-5 and TRBJ1-2, with 8 bases fitting TRBD1. V lost 3 bases and J lost 4; bases outside the gene matches: 4. The germline V gene has CDR1 MNHEY and CDR2 SVGAGI. This CDR3 has 14 residues. The CDR3 is CASSYQGTGYGYTF. The CDR3 nucleotides are TGTGCCAGCAGTTATCAGGGGACAGGCTATGGCTACACCTTC.

This clonotype was observed many times. This sequence joins TRBV7-8 and TRBJ1-5; perhaps TRBD1 as D (6 bases). CDR1 and CDR2 (germline): SGHVS, FQNEAQ. This CDR3 has 19 amino acids. The V end lost 0 bases, the J end lost 2 bases, and 20 bases lay between the germline ends. This chain's CDR3 is CASSLARGGEGRGNQPQHF. The CDR3 DNA reads TGTGCCAGCAGCTTAGCGAGGGGGGGCGAGGGCCGGGGCAATCAGCCCCAGCATTTT. Full variable domain (rest looked up from reference TRBV7-8 and TRBJ1-5): GAGVSQSPRYKVAKRGQDVALRCDPISGHVSLFWYQQALGQGPEFLTYFQNEAQLDKSGLPSDRFFAERPEGSVSTLKIQRTQQEDSAVYLCASSLARGGEGRGNQPQHFGDGTRLSIL.

The sample holds many counts of this clonotype. The rearrangement joins TRBV2 to TRBJ1-6; D call uncertain. The CDR3 consists of 14 residues. The V and J ends lost 6 bases and 7 bases respectively, with 13 bases between them. CDR1 and CDR2 (germline): SNHLY, FYNNEI. CDR3 sequence reads: CASREFAGNSPLHF. CDR3 in DNA: TGTGCCAGCAGAGAATTCGCAGGAAATTCACCCCTCCACTTT.

This clonotype was counted at least ten times. The chain recombines TRBV11-2 with TRBJ2-1, with D perhaps matching TRBD1 or TRBD2 (5 bases each). Trimming pared 5 bases from V and 10 bases from J, leaving 18 bases between. The CDR3 has 14 residues. Germline assignment: CDR1 SGHAT and CDR2 FQNNGV. CDR3 sequence: CASSKEGWIEEQFF. DNA of the CDR3: TGTGCCAGCAGCAAAGAGGGGTGGATTGAGGAGCAGTTCTTC.

The chain uses TRBV6-1 and TRBJ2-3; TRBD2 matches at 8 bases. CDR3 size: 14 residues. Germline CDR1 reads MNHNS; CDR2 reads SASEGT. The junction had 6 bases not matched to a gene; V was cut back by 7 bases and J by 3 bases. This chain's CDR3 is CASTTSGGTDTQYF. The CDR3 coding sequence is TGTGCCAGCACCACCAGCGGGGGAACAGATACGCAGTATTTT.

Ten or more counts support this clonotype. This chain uses TRBV20-1 with TRBJ1-4; possibly TRBD1 for D (6 bases). Germline assignment: CDR1 DFQATT and CDR2 SNEGSKA (reference sequence). This CDR3 region has 15 residues. V was trimmed by 3 bases and J by 0 bases, leaving 11 bases between them. DNA of the CDR3: TGCAGTGCTAGTCAGGGGCGCCCAACTAATGAAAAACTGTTTTTT. Encoded protein: CSASQGRPTNEKLFF.

The chain recombines TRBV11-3 with TRBJ2-7; perhaps TRBD1 as D (6 bases). Trimming cost V 6 bases and J 3 bases, with 12 bases left between them. The germline CDR1 and CDR2 sequences are SGHNT and YENEEA. The CDR3 length is 13 residues. The CDR3 region has the DNA TGTGCCAGCAGTACCGGACAGAGCTACGAGCAGTACTTC. It yields the protein CASSTGQSYEQYF.

This clonotype showed up many times. The V gene is TRBV20-1, the J gene TRBJ1-6; D possibly corresponds to TRBD1 (6 bases). This CDR3 contains 12 residues. CDR1 is DFQATT and CDR2 is SNEGSKA in the germline V gene (reference sequence). V was cut by 6 bases and J by 7 bases, with 10 bases left in between. The CDR3 here is CSARDINSPLHF. The CDR3 region has the DNA TGCAGTGCGCGGGACATCAATTCACCCCTCCACTTT.

The J gene is TRBJ1-1, the V gene TRBV19; D is perhaps TRBD1 (5 bases). V lost 1 base, J lost 3 bases, and 18 bases lay in between. The CDR3 is made up of 17 amino acids. Germline V CDR1 and CDR2: LNHDA, SQIVND (reference sequence). The CDR3 region has the DNA TGTGCCAGTAGTATAGTGGCTAGGGAGGACACTCACACTGAAGCTTTCTTT. As protein: CASSIVAREDTHTEAFF.